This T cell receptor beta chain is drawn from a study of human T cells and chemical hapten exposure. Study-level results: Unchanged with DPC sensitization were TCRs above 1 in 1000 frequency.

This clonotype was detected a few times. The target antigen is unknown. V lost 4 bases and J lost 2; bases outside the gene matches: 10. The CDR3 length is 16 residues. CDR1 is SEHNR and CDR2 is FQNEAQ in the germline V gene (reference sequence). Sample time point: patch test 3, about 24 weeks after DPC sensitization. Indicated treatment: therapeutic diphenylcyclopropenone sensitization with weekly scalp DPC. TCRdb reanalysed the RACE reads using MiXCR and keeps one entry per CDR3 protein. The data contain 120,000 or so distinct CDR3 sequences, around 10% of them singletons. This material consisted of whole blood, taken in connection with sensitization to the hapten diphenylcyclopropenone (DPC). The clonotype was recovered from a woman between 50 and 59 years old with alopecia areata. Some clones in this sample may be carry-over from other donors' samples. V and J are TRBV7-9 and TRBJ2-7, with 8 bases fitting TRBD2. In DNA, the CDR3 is TGTGCCAGCAGCTCCCCTCCGGGGGGGCCTCCCTACGAGCAGTACTTC. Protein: CASSSPPGGPPYEQYF.